The 6 T cell receptor beta chains below all came from one sample that was sequenced in a study of graft-versus-host responses after intestinal transplantation. Their recognized antigens are unknown. Sequencing was performed with immunoSEQ multiplex PCR; in TCRdb, only in-frame clones are kept and a portion is missing. Of about 110,000 clones in the sample, around nine tenths were seen once. Sequenced material: unstimulated CD4+ T cells sorted from spleen or lymph node cells, taken before transplant. The receptors shown here come from a human donor who was the organ donor for an intestinal transplant.

The V call is TRBV7-6, the J call TRBJ2-5, with 9 bases matching TRBD1. The CDR3 is 15 amino acids. CDR1 and CDR2 (germline): SGHVS, FNYEAQ. V gave up 5 bases and J gave up 5 bases; unmatched junction bases: 9. The CDR3 protein is CASSVWDRDVETQYF. DNA of the CDR3: TGTGCCAGCAGCGTCTGGGACAGGGATGTGGAGACCCAGTACTTC.

This chain joins TRBV7-3 and TRBJ2-7; no firm D call. V lost 8 bases, J lost 4 bases, and 9 bases lay in between. Germline V lookup: CDR1 SGHTA, CDR2 FQGTGA. CDR3 size: 11 residues. The CDR3 region has the DNA TGTGCCAGCTCTAACCAATACGAGCAGTACTTC. The encoded protein is CASSNQYEQYF.

This chain connects TRBV27 to TRBJ2-2; 13 nucleotides align to TRBD2. With V trimmed by 5 bases and J by 4 bases, 13 bases remained unmatched. The CDR3 length is 19 residues. Germline CDR1 reads MNHEY; CDR2 reads SMNVEV (reference sequence). CDR3 region: CASSQETSGGRTLTGELFF. The CDR3 nucleotides read TGTGCCAGCAGTCAAGAGACTAGCGGGGGGCGAACCCTCACCGGGGAGCTGTTTTTT.

The genes are TRBV10-3 and TRBJ2-6; 9 nucleotides match TRBD1. The CDR3 spans 15 residues. Germline CDR1 reads ENHRY; CDR2 reads SYGVKD. Unmatched junction bases numbered 4, after V lost 6 bases and J lost 4 bases. The CDR3 sequence is CAIRRTGDGANVLTF. In DNA, the CDR3 is TGTGCCATCAGGAGGACAGGGGACGGGGCCAACGTCCTGACTTTC.

This chain links TRBV5-1 with TRBJ1-4, with 8 bases that match TRBD1. Germline values: CDR1 SGHRS, CDR2 YFSETQ. The V gene end was trimmed by 7 bases and the J gene end by 3 bases; junction bases not matched to a gene: 8. There are 15 residues in the CDR3. CDR3 sequence: CASAGGTGPNEKLFF. DNA of the CDR3: TGCGCCAGCGCTGGGGGGACAGGTCCTAATGAAAAACTGTTTTTT. Variable domain in full (rest from reference TRBV5-1 and TRBJ1-4): KAGVTQTPRYLIKTRGQQVTLSCSPISGHRSVSWYQQTPGQGLQFLFEYFSETQRNKGNFPGRFSGRQFSNSRSEMNVSTLELGDSALYLCASAGGTGPNEKLFFGSGTQLSVL.

The chain carries TRBV7-3 and TRBJ1-2; TRBD1 might be the D (6 bases). The CDR3 is 14 residues long. V lost 5 bases and J 4 bases, leaving 14 bases between the germline ends. Germline V gives CDR1 SGHTA, CDR2 FQGTGA. The CDR3 coding sequence is TGTGCCAGCAGCGCCGGACAGACGATCTATGGCTACACCTTC. This codes for CASSAGQTIYGYTF.